The next 10 T cell receptor beta chains were all read from a single sample in a study of T cells in Graves' hyperthyroidism and ophthalmopathy. Amplified TCR beta CDR3 regions came from RNA transcripts. In the first-round RT-PCR of the TCR CDR3, the HTBI primer set was used. MiXCR, run by TCRdb on the multiplex PCR reads, gives a single entry per CDR3 protein. The top ten clones hold roughly 7.1% of a sample with nearly 600,000 distinct CDR3 sequences, 13% to 15% of them seen once. The sample consisted of blood. The receptors shown here come from a woman aged 18 to 35 with Graves' ophthalmopathy.

In its sample, this clonotype was seen many times. This chain connects TRBV11-1 to TRBJ2-5; D is uncertain. V gave up 1 base and J gave up 2 bases, with 11 bases separating them. This CDR3 is 15 amino acids long. Germline V gene lookup returns CDR1 SGHAT and CDR2 FQDESV (reference sequence). The CDR3 spells CASSLGWASQETQYF. The CDR3 region has the DNA TGTGCCAGCAGCTTAGGGTGGGCCAGTCAAGAGACCCAGTACTTC.

This clonotype was counted many times. This chain joins TRBV30 and TRBJ1-1, with D perhaps TRBD1 (5 bases). This CDR3 is built from 15 residues. Trimming pared 1 base from V and 0 bases from J, leaving 12 bases between. Germline V gives CDR1 GTSNPN, CDR2 SVGIG (reference sequence). DNA of the CDR3: TGTGCCTGGAGTGCCCCCCGGGGCGTGAACACTGAAGCTTTCTTT. It translates to CAWSAPRGVNTEAFF. Complete variable domain (other parts from reference TRBV30 and TRBJ1-1): SQTIHQWPATLVQPVGSPLSLECTVEGTSNPNLYWYRQAAGRGLQLLFYSVGIGQISSEVPQNLSASRPQDRQFILSSKKLLLSDSGFYLCAWSAPRGVNTEAFFGQGTRLTVV.

This clonotype has a count of ten or more. The DNA of the CDR3 is TGTGCCACCTCTCCCGGGGCAAACATATCTGGCTACACCTTC. This codes for CATSPGANISGYTF. This chain links TRBV2 with TRBJ1-2; D might be TRBD1 (5 bases). Per germline, CDR1 SNHLY and CDR2 FYNNEI. V lost 10 bases and J 7 bases, leaving 22 bases between the germline ends. The CDR3 totals 14 residues.

This clonotype was seen only a few times. The rearrangement uses TRBV10-3 and TRBJ2-1, with TRBD2 identical over 8 bases. From germline, CDR1 is ENHRY and CDR2 SYGVKD. There are 16 residues in the CDR3. J gave up 6 bases and V 4 bases, and 11 bases lay outside the gene matches. This CDR3 reads CAISGPPAGGSNEQFF. As DNA, the CDR3 is TGTGCCATCAGTGGTCCCCCCGCGGGAGGAAGCAATGAGCAGTTCTTC.

This rearrangement joins TRBV2 to TRBJ2-7; TRBD1 matches at 10 bases. Germline V lookup: CDR1 SNHLY, CDR2 FYNNEI. The CDR3 runs 15 residues. J gave up 5 bases and V 5 bases, and 9 bases lay outside the gene matches. CDR3 region: CASSFHRTGGDEQYF. CDR3 bases: TGTGCCAGCAGTTTCCATCGGACAGGGGGGGACGAGCAGTACTTC.

There are many counts of this clonotype. The chain has TRBV28 and TRBJ2-1; 10 bases fit TRBD2. From germline, CDR1 is MDHEN and CDR2 SYDVKM. V dropped 5 bases and J dropped 2; count of bases not matched to a gene: 6. The CDR3 loop spans 16 amino acids. The CDR3: CASSVSGGVPYNEQFF. DNA of the CDR3: TGTGCCAGCAGTGTGAGCGGGGGGGTCCCCTACAATGAGCAGTTCTTC.

This clonotype was counted at least ten times. The gene calls are TRBV7-3 and TRBJ2-5, with TRBD2 matching over 13 bases. The V segment lost 2 bases and the J segment 2 bases; nucleotides outside the gene matches: 5. Germline-derived CDR1 and CDR2 are SGHTA and FQGTGA. This CDR3 has 17 amino acids. In DNA form, the CDR3 reads TGTGCCAGCAGCTTAGGGGGGACTAGCGGGATTCAAGAGACCCAGTACTTC. This translates into CASSLGGTSGIQETQYF.

Notes on this clonotype: At one boundary the junction diverges from the germline segment, which might be a read error. J is TRBJ2-3 and V is TRBV20-1; 8 bases agree with TRBD1. The CDR3 length is 14 residues. CDR1 is DFQATT, CDR2 SNEGSKA, per germline (reference sequence). CDR3 amino acids: CSVRRGQAGDTQYF. The CDR3 DNA reads as TGCAGTGTTAGACGGGGACAGGCAGGCGATACGCAGTATTTT.

The table lists this clonotype with many counts. The genes are TRBV14 and TRBJ1-4, with D possibly matching TRBD1 (5 bases). The CDR3 contains 14 residues. V lost 3 bases and J 6 bases, leaving 11 bases between the germline ends. Germline V gene data show CDR1 as SGHDN and CDR2 as FVKESK. The CDR3 DNA reads TGTGCCAGCAGCCATGTTTTAGGGGATGAAAAACTGTTTTTT. Translation gives CASSHVLGDEKLFF.

This clonotype was observed many times. V is TRBV13 and J is TRBJ2-7; D unclear. Looked up from germline, CDR1 is PRHDT and CDR2 is FYEKMQ (reference sequence). Deletions cut 1 base from V and 3 bases from J, with 10 bases between. The CDR3 has 14 amino acids. The CDR3 DNA reads as TGTGCCAGCAGCTTAGAGGGCGGTGTCTACGAGCAGTACTTC. Translation gives CASSLEGGVYEQYF.